The clone carrying this T cell receptor beta chain was counted only a few times. This CDR3 spans 16 amino acids. Germline loops: CDR1 MDHEN, CDR2 SYDVKM. V lost 5 bases and J 6 bases, leaving 21 bases between the germline ends. These data come from a study of response to subunit inactivated influenza vaccine. TCRdb itself ran the RT-PCR reads through MiXCR, one entry per CDR3 protein. This table holds about 570,000 distinct CDR3 sequences, about 11% found once. The data also belong to a second study, concerning T cells expressing NK-cell markers. This second report adds: UMIs accompanied the 5'RACE template switching by which TCR beta cDNA was made.

The sequence was obtained from a man over 45 who received an inactivated influenza vaccine. V is TRBV28 and J is TRBJ2-3, with a possible D match to TRBD1 (5 bases). Material: PBMCs from blood, obtained on the day of vaccination. This CDR3 is CASSRPPGLGADTQYF. CDR3 nucleotides: TGTGCCAGCAGTCGCCCCCCAGGCCTAGGGGCCGATACGCAGTATTTT. The full variable domain, with the rest looked up from reference TRBV28 and TRBJ2-3, is DVKVTQSSRYLVKRTGEKVFLECVQDMDHENMFWYRQDPGLGLRLIYFSYDVKMKEKGDIPEGYSVSREKKERFSLILESASTNQTSMYLCASSRPPGLGADTQYFGPGTRLTVL.